The rows below give T cell receptor beta chains drawn from one sample of a study of blood T cell repertoires in COVID-19. Sequencing used immunoSEQ multiplex PCR; TCRdb keeps in-frame clones, though not all of them. The repertoire holds around 260,000 clones, with 85% to 90% as singletons. The specimen was peripheral blood. The receptors were gathered from a man aged 18 to 29 with active or convalescent COVID-19. The CDR3 runs from the conserved cysteine through the conserved F or W. The order of the fields is clone size, J gene, D gene, V gene, CDR3 protein, CDR3 DNA. A D gene is named only where the DNA matches it firmly. Size values are once, few and many counts, or a class for expanded clones, and some rows have none.

size: few
J: TRBJ1-4
D: TRBD1
V: TRBV5-1
CDR3: CASSPGQGWEKLFF
DNA: TGCGCCAGCAGCCCCGGACAGGGCTGGGAAAAACTGTTTTTT

size: .
J: TRBJ2-1
D: .
V: TRBV5-6
CDR3: CASSLRYRYPYNEQFF
DNA: TGTGCCAGCAGCTTACGTTACAGATACCCCTACAATGAGCAGTTCTTC

size: .
J: TRBJ1-4
D: TRBD1
V: TRBV24-1
CDR3: CATSEGTGNEKLFF
DNA: TGTGCCACCAGTGAGGGGACAGGCAATGAAAAACTGTTTTTT

size: .
J: TRBJ2-7
D: TRBD1
V: TRBV4-1
CDR3: CASSQIQGTYEQYF
DNA: TGCGCCAGCAGCCAAATACAGGGGACCTACGAGCAGTACTTC

size: .
J: TRBJ2-7
D: .
V: TRBV2
CDR3: CASSSSGEQYF
DNA: TGTGCCAGCAGTTCCTCGGGGGAGCAGTACTTC

size: .
J: TRBJ1-2
D: TRBD1
V: TRBV24-1
CDR3: CATSLGQGGGYTF
DNA: TGTGCCACCAGCCTAGGACAGGGCGGGGGCTACACCTTC

size: .
J: TRBJ1-6
D: .
V: TRBV28
CDR3: CASNGGSSYNSPLHF
DNA: TGTGCCAGCAATGGTGGGAGCTCCTATAATTCACCCCTCCACTTT

size: .
J: TRBJ1-5
D: .
V: TRBV2
CDR3: CASSEALLGGDQPQHF
DNA: TGTGCCAGCAGTGAAGCGCTTCTTGGAGGGGATCAGCCCCAGCATTTT

size: .
J: TRBJ1-6
D: TRBD1
V: TRBV7-2
CDR3: CASSSWTGQNSPLHF
DNA: TGTGCCAGCAGCTCCTGGACAGGCCAGAATTCACCCCTCCACTTT

size: .
J: TRBJ1-5
D: TRBD1
V: TRBV27
CDR3: CASRGTGGEQPQHF
DNA: TGTGCCAGCAGGGGGACAGGGGGTGAACAGCCCCAGCATTTT

size: .
J: TRBJ2-7
D: .
V: TRBV5-1
CDR3: CASSRLGGDYEQYF
DNA: TGCGCCAGCAGTAGATTAGGAGGGGACTACGAGCAGTACTTC

size: .
J: TRBJ1-4
D: .
V: TRBV28
CDR3: CASSPAGGAQATNEKLFF
DNA: TGTGCCAGCAGTCCCGCCGGCGGGGCTCAGGCAACTAATGAAAAACTGTTTTTT

size: .
J: TRBJ1-3
D: TRBD1
V: TRBV6-5
CDR3: CASSYSSDRGEDTIYF
DNA: TGTGCCAGCAGTTACTCCAGTGACAGGGGCGAGGACACCATATATTTT

size: .
J: TRBJ1-1
D: .
V: TRBV6-5
CDR3: CASSPPRGETEAFF
DNA: TGTGCCAGCAGTCCCCCTAGGGGTGAGACTGAAGCTTTCTTT

size: few
J: TRBJ2-1
D: .
V: TRBV7-2
CDR3: CASSRLLGANNEQFF
DNA: TGTGCCAGCAGCAGACTATTGGGGGCGAATAATGAGCAGTTCTTC

size: once
J: TRBJ2-7
D: .
V: TRBV5-4
CDR3: CASSLDFRSYEQYF
DNA: TGTGCCAGCAGCTTGGACTTCCGCTCCTACGAGCAGTACTTC

size: .
J: TRBJ1-3
D: .
V: TRBV2
CDR3: CASTQGSEIRNTIYF
DNA: TGTGCCAGCACCCAGGGGTCGGAAATAAGAAACACCATATATTTT

size: .
J: TRBJ2-5
D: .
V: TRBV6-4
CDR3: CASPTDPSLILADQETQYF
DNA: TGTGCCAGCCCTACCGATCCCTCTTTAATTCTGGCGGACCAAGAGACCCAGTACTTC